The rows below give T cell receptor beta chains drawn from one sample of a study of CD8+ T cells in alopecia areata. Data came from immunoSEQ multiplex PCR; TCRdb stores just in-frame clones and leaves some out. The sample holds nearly 110,000 clones, roughly 89% seen once. The specimen was CD8+ T cells sorted from blood, collected at week 24, from a patient treated with tofacitinib. These receptors were taken from a human donor with alopecia areata. Each CDR3 is given with its conserved first and last residue. D genes are given only for firm matches.

CDR3 length	D gene	V gene	CDR3 protein
15	NA	TRBV7-9	CASSWPPTTNEKLFF
13	NA	TRBV6-5	CASSQGFSDTQYF
15	TRBD2	TRBV6-5	CASNPSGGLGETQYF
12	TRBD2	TRBV13	CASSPRGGKEFF
15	NA	TRBV9	CASSVRGASDTEAFF
15	NA	TRBV5-5	CASSRGQGGSYEQYF
15	NA	TRBV4-3	CASSLIRGRSDTQYF
16	NA	TRBV6-7	CASSSIRQGMHYGYTF
15	TRBD1	TRBV7-9	CASSLPDRDGTEAFF
14	TRBD2	TRBV7-9	CASSLREGGIEQYF
15	NA	TRBV25-1	CASSDSWGGNTEAFF
15	NA	TRBV6-1	CASSELGGVSYEQYF
13	NA	TRBV10-3	CAISVGLNNEQFF
14	NA	TRBV19	CASTYGGVGQPQHF
15	NA	TRBV7-9	CASSSLGGVNTEAFF
14	NA	TRBV10-2	CATAAGRPNSPLHF
16	TRBD2	TRBV4-3	CASSPQRGGLNNEQFF
14	NA	TRBV5-1	CASSSTGPENEQFF
15	NA	TRBV4-3	CASSQSSLGADTQYF
14	TRBD1	TRBV6-5	CASSYQGAGETQYF
13	NA	TRBV19	CASSILVNTEAFF
11	NA	TRBV30	CAWSVNTEAFF
14	NA	TRBV6-5	CASSSPTSTNEQFF
14	TRBD2	TRBV7-6	CASSRRGGGDEQFF
15	NA	TRBV19	CATRGTASSYNEQFF
17	NA	TRBV10-3	CAISESVQRKDNSPLHF
16	TRBD2	TRBV4-3	CASSQDRPSGAHEQYF
13	NA	TRBV30	CAWSDSDTGELFF
12	NA	TRBV7-6	CASSTDSYEQYF
13	NA	TRBV7-9	CASSPTGAYEQYF
13	NA	TRBV7-9	CASSLVGADEQFF
14	NA	TRBV6-5	CASSYGGSDQPQHF
13	NA	TRBV19	CASSAWVDTEAFF
16	NA	TRBV14	CASSQDGDTDPYGYTF
14	NA	TRBV19	CASSLTPGNTEAFF
18	NA	TRBV10-3	CAISEPPGRGTGTDTQYF
15	NA	TRBV7-2	CASSLSPGGSETQYF
11	NA	TRBV29-1	CSVVRGNTIYF
13	NA	TRBV29-1	CSVETGTSYEQYF
13	NA	TRBV4-1	CASSQAQQETQYF
15	TRBD2	TRBV6-5	CASRDRRGGGETQYF
13	NA	TRBV5-4	CASSLGGLETQYF
13	TRBD1	TRBV11-3	CASSGDRGYGYTF
13	TRBD1	TRBV13	CASSLGQGGEQYF
17	TRBD1	TRBV18	CASSPWDSHSSYNEQFF
13	NA	TRBV5-5	CASISGSEETQYF
15	NA	TRBV9	CASSVDPGLSYEQYF
16	NA	TRBV7-2	CASSLGRGAGAGELFF
13	NA	TRBV30	CAWKGPPKYEQYF
14	TRBD1	TRBV2	CASRDLDRGYGYTF
11	NA	TRBV30	CAWGGNTEAFF